The source of this T cell receptor (beta chain) is a study of T cell responses to AZD1222 COVID-19 vaccine. Study-level findings and limits: Spike-specific TCR breadth and depth were elevated following two AZD1222 doses. Clonal diversity was possibly underestimated; the donors were predominantly white British and more often female.

Note on this clone: What it recognizes is unknown.

Profiling relied on immunoSEQ multiplex PCR, and the TCRdb table lists in-frame clones only, not all of them. The table includes 140,000 to 150,000 clones, approximately 88% detected once. V lost 0 bases to trimming and J lost 11 bases, with 16 bases between them. The CDR3 is 14 residues long. Germline loops: CDR1 SGHTA, CDR2 FQGNSA. The sequencing here drew on peripheral blood, taken on day 0 of AZD1222 vaccination. The chain joins TRBV7-2 to TRBJ1-1; no clear D. This receptor was taken from an adult in good health. The CDR3 nucleotides read TGTGCCAGCAGCTTAGCGCGAGGGTGGGCGGATGCTTTCTTT. It is translated as CASSLARGWADAFF.